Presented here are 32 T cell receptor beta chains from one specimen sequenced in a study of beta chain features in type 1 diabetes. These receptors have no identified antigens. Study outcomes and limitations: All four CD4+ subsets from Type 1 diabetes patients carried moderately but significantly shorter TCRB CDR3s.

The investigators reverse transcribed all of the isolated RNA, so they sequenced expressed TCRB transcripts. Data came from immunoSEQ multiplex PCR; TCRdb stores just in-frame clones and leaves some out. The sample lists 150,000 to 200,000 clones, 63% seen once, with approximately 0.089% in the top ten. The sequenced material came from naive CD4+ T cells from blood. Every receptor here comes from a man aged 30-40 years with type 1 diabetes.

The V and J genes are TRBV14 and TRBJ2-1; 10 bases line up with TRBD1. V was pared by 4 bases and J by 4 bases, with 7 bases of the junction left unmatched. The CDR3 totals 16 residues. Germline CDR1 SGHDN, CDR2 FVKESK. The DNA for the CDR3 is TGTGCCAGCAGCCTCCATGGGACAGGGGCGTACAATGAGCAGTTCTTC. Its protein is CASSLHGTGAYNEQFF.

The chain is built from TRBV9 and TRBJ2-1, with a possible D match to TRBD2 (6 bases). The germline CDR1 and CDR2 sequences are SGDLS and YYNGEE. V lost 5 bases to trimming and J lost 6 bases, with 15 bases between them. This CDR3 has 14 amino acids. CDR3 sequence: CASSARGSANEQFF. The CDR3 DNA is TGTGCCAGCAGTGCTCGGGGGTCAGCCAATGAGCAGTTCTTC.

The CDR3 region has the DNA TGCGCCAGCAGCTTGCTCAGGGGGCCAGATACGCAGTATTTT. Amino acid sequence: CASSLLRGPDTQYF. This chain uses TRBV5-1 with TRBJ2-3; 8 nucleotides align to TRBD1. The germline V gene has CDR1 SGHRS and CDR2 YFSETQ. V lost 1 base to trimming and J lost 4 bases; unmatched junction nucleotides: 2. This CDR3 contains 14 residues.

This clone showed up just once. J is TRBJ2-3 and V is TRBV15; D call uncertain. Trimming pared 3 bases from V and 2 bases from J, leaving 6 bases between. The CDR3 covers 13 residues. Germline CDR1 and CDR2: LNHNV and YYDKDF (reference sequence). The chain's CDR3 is CATSREITDTQYF. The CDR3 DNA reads TGTGCCACCAGCAGGGAAATCACAGATACGCAGTATTTT.

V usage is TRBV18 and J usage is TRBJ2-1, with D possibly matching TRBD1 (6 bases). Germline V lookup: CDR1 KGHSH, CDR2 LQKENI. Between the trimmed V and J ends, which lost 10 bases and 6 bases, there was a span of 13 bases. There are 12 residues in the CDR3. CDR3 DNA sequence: TGTGCCACCTTCCGAGGGGGCAATGAGCAGTTCTTC. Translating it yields CATFRGGNEQFF.

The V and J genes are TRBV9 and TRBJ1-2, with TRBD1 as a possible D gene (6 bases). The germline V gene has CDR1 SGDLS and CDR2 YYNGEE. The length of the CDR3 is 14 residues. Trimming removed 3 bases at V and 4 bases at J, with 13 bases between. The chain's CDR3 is CASSGTEISYGYTF. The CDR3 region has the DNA TGTGCCAGCAGCGGGACAGAAATCAGCTATGGCTACACCTTC.

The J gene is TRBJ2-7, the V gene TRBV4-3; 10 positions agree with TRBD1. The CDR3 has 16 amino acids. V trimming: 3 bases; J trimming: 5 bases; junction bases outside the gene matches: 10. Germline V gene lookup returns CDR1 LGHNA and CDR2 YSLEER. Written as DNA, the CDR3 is TGCGCCAGCAGCCATCTTCTGGGACAGGGGTCCCACGAGCAGTACTTC. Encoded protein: CASSHLLGQGSHEQYF.

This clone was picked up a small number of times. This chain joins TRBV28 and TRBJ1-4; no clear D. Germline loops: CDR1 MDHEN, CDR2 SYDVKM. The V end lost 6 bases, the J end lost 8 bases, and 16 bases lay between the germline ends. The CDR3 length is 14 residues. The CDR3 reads CASRWDPAREKLFF. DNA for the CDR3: TGTGCCAGCAGGTGGGATCCGGCGCGGGAAAAACTGTTTTTT. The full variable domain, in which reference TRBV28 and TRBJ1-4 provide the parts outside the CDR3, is DVKVTQSSRYLVKRTGEKVFLECVQDMDHENMFWYRQDPGLGLRLIYFSYDVKMKEKGDIPEGYSVSREKKERFSLILESASTNQTSMYLCASRWDPAREKLFFGSGTQLSVL.

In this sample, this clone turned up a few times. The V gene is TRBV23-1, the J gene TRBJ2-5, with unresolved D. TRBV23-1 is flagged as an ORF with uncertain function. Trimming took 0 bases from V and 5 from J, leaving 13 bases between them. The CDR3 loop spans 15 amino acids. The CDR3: CASSQSPTVRETQYF. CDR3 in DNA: TGCGCCAGCAGTCAATCGCCGACGGTTCGGGAGACCCAGTACTTC.

CDR3 sequence: CASSQDMNGDQPQHF. The DNA of the CDR3 is TGCGCCAGCAGCCAAGATATGAATGGCGATCAGCCCCAGCATTTT. The chain has TRBV4-3 and TRBJ1-5; unclear D gene. The CDR3 is made up of 15 amino acids. Between the trimmed V and J ends, which lost 0 bases and 5 bases, there was a span of 11 bases. Germline loops: CDR1 LGHNA, CDR2 YSLEER.

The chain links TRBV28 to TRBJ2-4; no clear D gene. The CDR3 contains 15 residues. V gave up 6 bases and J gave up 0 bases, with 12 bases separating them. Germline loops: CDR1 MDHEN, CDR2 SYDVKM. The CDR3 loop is CASRRGGVAKNIQYF. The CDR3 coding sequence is TGTGCCAGCAGGCGCGGCGGAGTAGCCAAAAACATTCAGTACTTC.

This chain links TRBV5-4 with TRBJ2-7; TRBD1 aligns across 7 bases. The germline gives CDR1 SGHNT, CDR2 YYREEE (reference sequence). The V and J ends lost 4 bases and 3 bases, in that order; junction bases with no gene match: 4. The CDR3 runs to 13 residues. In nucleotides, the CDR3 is TGTGCCAGCAGCGAGGGACAGATCTACGAGCAGTACTTC. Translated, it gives CASSEGQIYEQYF.

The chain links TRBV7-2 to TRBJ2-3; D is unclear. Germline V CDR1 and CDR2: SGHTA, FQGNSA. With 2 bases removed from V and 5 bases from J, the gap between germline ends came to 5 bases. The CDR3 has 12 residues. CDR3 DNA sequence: TGTGCCAGCAGCTTAAAGCTAGATACGCAGTATTTT. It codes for CASSLKLDTQYF.

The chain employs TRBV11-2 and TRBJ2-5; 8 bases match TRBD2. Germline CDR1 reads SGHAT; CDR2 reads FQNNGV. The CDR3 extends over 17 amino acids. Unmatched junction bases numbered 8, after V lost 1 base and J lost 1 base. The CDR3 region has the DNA TGTGCCAGCAGCTTAGTCAGCGGGCGGGGGGCCCAAGAGACCCAGTACTTC. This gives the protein CASSLVSGRGAQETQYF.

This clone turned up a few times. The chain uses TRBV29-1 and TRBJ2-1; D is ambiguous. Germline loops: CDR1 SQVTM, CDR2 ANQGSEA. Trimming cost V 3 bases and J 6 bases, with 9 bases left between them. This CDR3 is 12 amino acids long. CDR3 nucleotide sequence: TGCAGCGTTGATAGGCTAGTCAATGAGCAGTTCTTC. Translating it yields CSVDRLVNEQFF.

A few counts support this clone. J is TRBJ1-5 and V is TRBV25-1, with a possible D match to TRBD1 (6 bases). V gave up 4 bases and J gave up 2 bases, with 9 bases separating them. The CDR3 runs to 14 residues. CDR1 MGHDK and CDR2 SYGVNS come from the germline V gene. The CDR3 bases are TGTGCCAGCAGTGCGGCAGGGGGCAATCAGCCCCAGCATTTT. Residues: CASSAAGGNQPQHF.

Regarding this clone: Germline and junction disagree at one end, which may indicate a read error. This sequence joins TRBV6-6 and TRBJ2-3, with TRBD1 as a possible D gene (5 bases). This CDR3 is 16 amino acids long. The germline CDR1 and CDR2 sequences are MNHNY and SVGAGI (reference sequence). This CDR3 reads CATSVTTATSTDTQYF. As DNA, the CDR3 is TGTGCCACCAGTGTGACGACAGCAACAAGCACAGATACGCAGTATTTT.

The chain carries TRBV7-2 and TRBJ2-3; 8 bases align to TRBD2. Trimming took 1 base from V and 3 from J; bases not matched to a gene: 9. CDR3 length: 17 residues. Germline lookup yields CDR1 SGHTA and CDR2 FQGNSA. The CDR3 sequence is CASSLESAGERTDTQYF. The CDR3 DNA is TGTGCCAGCAGCTTAGAGTCAGCGGGGGAAAGGACAGATACGCAGTATTTT.

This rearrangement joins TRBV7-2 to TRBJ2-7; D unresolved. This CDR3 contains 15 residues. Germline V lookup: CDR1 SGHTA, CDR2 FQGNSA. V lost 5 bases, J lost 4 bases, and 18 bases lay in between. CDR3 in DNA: TGTGCCAGCAGCCCCTTAGAGTGGACGGGTTACGAGCAGTACTTC. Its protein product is CASSPLEWTGYEQYF.

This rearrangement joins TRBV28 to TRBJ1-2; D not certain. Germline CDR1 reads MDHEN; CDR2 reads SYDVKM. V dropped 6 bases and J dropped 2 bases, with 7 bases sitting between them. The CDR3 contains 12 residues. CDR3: CASRARNYGYTF. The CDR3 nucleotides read TGTGCCAGCAGGGCTCGGAACTATGGCTACACCTTC.

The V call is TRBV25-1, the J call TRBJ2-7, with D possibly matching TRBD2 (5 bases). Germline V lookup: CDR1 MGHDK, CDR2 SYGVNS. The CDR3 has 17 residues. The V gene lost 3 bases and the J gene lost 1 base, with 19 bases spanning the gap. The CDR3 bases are TGTGCCAGCAGTGAGTTTTTGACTGCTGGGAGTTCCTACGAGCAGTACTTC. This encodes CASSEFLTAGSSYEQYF.

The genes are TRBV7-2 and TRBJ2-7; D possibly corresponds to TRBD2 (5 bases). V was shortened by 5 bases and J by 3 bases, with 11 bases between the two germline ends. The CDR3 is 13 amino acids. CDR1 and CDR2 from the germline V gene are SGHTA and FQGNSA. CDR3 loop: CASSLPGSYEQYF. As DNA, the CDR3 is TGTGCCAGCAGCCTCCCGGGGAGCTACGAGCAGTACTTC.

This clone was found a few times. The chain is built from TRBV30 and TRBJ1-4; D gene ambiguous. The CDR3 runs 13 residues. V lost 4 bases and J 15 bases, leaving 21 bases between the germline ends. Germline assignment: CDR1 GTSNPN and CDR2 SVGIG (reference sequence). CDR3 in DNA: TGTGCCTGGACGCACAGCCCCGGATCTTTGGTGTTTTTT. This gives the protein CAWTHSPGSLVFF. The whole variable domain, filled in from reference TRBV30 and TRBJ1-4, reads SQTIHQWPATLVQPVGSPLSLECTVEGTSNPNLYWYRQAAGRGLQLLFYSVGIGQISSEVPQNLSASRPQDRQFILSSKKLLLSDSGFYLCAWTHSPGSLVFFGSGTQLSVL.

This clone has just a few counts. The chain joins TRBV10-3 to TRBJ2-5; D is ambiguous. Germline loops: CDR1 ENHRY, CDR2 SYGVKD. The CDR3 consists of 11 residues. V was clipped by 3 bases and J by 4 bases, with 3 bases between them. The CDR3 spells CAISDGETQYF. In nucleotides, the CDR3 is TGTGCCATCAGTGACGGAGAGACCCAGTACTTC.

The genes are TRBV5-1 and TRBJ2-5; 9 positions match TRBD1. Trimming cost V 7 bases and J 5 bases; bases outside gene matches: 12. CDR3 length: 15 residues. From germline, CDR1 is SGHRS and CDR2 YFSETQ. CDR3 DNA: TGCGCCAGCTCTCTTCAACAGGGGGCTGGGGAGACCCAGTACTTC. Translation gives CASSLQQGAGETQYF.

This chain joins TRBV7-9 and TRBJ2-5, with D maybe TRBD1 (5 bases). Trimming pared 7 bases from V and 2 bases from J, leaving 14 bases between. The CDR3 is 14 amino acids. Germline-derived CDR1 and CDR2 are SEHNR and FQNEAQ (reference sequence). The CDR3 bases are TGTGCCAGCAACCAGGGTGGCAGGCAAGAGACCCAGTACTTC. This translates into CASNQGGRQETQYF.

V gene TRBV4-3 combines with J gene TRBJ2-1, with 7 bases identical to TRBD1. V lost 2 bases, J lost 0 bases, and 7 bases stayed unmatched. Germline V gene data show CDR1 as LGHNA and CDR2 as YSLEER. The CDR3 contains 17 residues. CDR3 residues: CASSQNLPGGSYNEQFF. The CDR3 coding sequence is TGCGCCAGCAGCCAAAATCTTCCAGGGGGCTCCTACAATGAGCAGTTCTTC.

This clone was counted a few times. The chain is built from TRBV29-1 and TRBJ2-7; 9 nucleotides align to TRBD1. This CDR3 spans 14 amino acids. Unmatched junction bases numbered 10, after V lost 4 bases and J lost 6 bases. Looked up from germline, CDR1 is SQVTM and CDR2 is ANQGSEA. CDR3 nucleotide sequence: TGCAGCGTTGCCTTAACACAGGGGGCAAGCGAGCAGTACTTC. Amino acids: CSVALTQGASEQYF.

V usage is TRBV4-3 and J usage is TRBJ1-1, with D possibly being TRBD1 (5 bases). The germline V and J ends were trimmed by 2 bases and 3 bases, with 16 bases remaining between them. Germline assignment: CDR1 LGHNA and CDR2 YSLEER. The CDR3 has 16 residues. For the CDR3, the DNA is TGCGCCAGCAGCCAAAAAAGGGGCGGATGGGACACTGAAGCTTTCTTT. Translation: CASSQKRGGWDTEAFF.

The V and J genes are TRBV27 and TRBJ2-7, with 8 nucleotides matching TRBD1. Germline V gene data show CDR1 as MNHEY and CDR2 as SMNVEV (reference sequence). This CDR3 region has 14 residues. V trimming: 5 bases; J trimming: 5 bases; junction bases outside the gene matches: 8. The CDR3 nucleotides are TGTGCCAGCAGTACCGGACAGGGCTACAACGAGCAGTACTTC. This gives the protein CASSTGQGYNEQYF.

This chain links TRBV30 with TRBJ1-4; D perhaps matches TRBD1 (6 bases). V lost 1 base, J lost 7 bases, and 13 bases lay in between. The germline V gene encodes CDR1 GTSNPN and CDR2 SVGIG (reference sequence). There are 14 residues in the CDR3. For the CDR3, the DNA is TGTGCCTGGAGTGGCGGGACACCGGCTGAAAAACTGTTTTTT. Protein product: CAWSGGTPAEKLFF. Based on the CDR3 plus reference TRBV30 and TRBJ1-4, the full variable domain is SQTIHQWPATLVQPVGSPLSLECTVEGTSNPNLYWYRQAAGRGLQLLFYSVGIGQISSEVPQNLSASRPQDRQFILSSKKLLLSDSGFYLCAWSGGTPAEKLFFGSGTQLSVL.

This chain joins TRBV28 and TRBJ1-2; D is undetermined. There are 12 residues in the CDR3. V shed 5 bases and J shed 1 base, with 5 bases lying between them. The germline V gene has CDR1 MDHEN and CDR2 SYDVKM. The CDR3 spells CASSAINYGYTF. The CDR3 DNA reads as TGTGCCAGCAGTGCTATTAACTATGGCTACACCTTC.